The entry that follows covers one T cell receptor (beta chain) sequence. The antigen is unknown. The method was immunoSEQ multiplex PCR; TCRdb's version includes in-frame clones alone and lacks a portion of them. Here the sample spans 55,000 to 80,000 clones, roughly 95% being singletons. The record originates from a study of brain T cells in children with intractable seizures. Only cases whose brain tissue showed the highest T cell transcript signatures were sequenced. At least one anti-epileptic drug was given before surgery. Whole-study results and caveats: Viral specificity was inferred only from CDR3 similarity; HCMV serostatus was unknown.

This clonotype originated in a boy younger than two with focal cortical dysplasia and intractable seizures. This specimen was peripheral blood, taken at surgery.

CDR3 sequence: CASSLRGPGHEQYF. CDR3 DNA sequence: TGCGCCAGCAGCTTGAGGGGTCCTGGCCACGAGCAGTACTTC. The V and J genes are TRBV5-1 and TRBJ2-7, with a possible D match to TRBD1 (5 bases). CDR1 SGHRS and CDR2 YFSETQ come from the germline V gene. V was cut by 1 base and J by 5 bases, with 13 bases left in between. CDR3 size: 14 residues.